This TCR beta chain was identified in a study of tumor-infiltrating lymphocytes in primary liver carcinoma. Whole-study context: Participating patients were men and women between 30 and 69 years old. Findings and limits, study-wide: Overlap in tumor-adjacent and tumor-blood pairs fell below that of tumor region pairs.

Starting material for RNA and DNA co-extraction consisted of roughly 19-31 mg of unsorted bulk tissue. The CDR3 contains 15 residues. J gave up 6 bases and V 5 bases, and 12 bases lay outside the gene matches. Per germline, CDR1 SEHNR and CDR2 FQNEAQ (reference sequence). Details on this clonotype: No antigen is known for it.

A primer matching the constant region was used to make TCR beta cDNA from approximately 520 ng of total RNA. Slightly modified ARM-PCR, run as three nested multiplex PCR rounds, produced the TCR beta libraries. Investigators reported that the first two PCR rounds, at about 11 cycles each, used TRBV1-TRBV30 forward primers with a C-beta reverse primer. TCRdb reanalysed the multiplex PCR reads using MiXCR and keeps one entry per CDR3 protein. The sample consists of roughly 91,000 distinct CDR3 sequences, over 55% of them appearing once. V usage is TRBV7-9 and J usage is TRBJ1-2, with 7 bases that match TRBD1. The sequenced sample was liver tumor tissue from sampling region 5. Subset of the sample: tumor region T5, tumor centre. The receptor's source is a woman aged 60-70 years with primary liver carcinoma and hepatitis B virus infection. CDR3 residues: CASSNGTAGTHGYTF. The CDR3 coding sequence is TGTGCCAGCAGCAACGGGACAGCAGGCACCCATGGCTACACCTTC.